A selection of T cell receptor beta chains follows, all from one sample in a study of blood T cell repertoires in COVID-19. Here immunoSEQ multiplex PCR was the method, and the copy in TCRdb shows in-frame clones only, minus some. The table has some 220,000 clones, roughly 84% seen once. Sequenced material: peripheral blood. The receptors come from a woman in her sixties with acute or convalescent COVID-19. Both conserved end residues are part of each CDR3. Each record gives: D gene, clone size, J gene, V gene, CDR3 protein, CDR3 DNA. A D gene is named only where the DNA matches it firmly. Clone size is given for some rows only: seen once, a few or many times, or a class if the clone is expanded.

>-|-|TRBJ2-5|TRBV5-1
CASSFGGEETQYF
TGCGCCAGCAGCTTCGGGGGAGAAGAGACCCAGTACTTC
>-|once|TRBJ2-2|TRBV5-1
CASSLRTVDTGELFF
TGCGCCAGCAGCTTGAGGACAGTGGACACCGGGGAGCTGTTTTTT
>-|-|TRBJ2-6|TRBV6-6
CASSQTVGHKSYTSSGANVLTF
TGTGCCAGCAGTCAGACCGTGGGACATAAAAGCTACACAAGCTCTGGGGCCAACGTCCTGACTTTC
>-|-|TRBJ1-5|TRBV4-3
CASSQGWGLQPQHF
TGCGCCAGCAGCCAAGGTTGGGGGCTTCAGCCCCAGCATTTT
>-|once|TRBJ1-3|TRBV19
CASSIGDTIYF
TGTGCCAGTAGTATCGGAGACACCATATATTTT
>-|-|TRBJ1-1|TRBV9
CASSAEGGGEGAWNTEAFF
TGTGCCAGCAGCGCCGAGGGCGGGGGGGAAGGGGCCTGGAACACTGAAGCTTTCTTT
>-|-|TRBJ1-2|TRBV4-2
CASSRQGRVYGYTF
TGTGCCAGCAGCCGGCAGGGCAGGGTCTATGGCTACACCTTC
>TRBD1|-|TRBJ2-2|TRBV29-1
CSVEDRSAGELFF
TGCAGCGTTGAGGACAGGTCCGCCGGGGAGCTGTTTTTT
>-|few|TRBJ2-1|TRBV12-3/TRBV12-4
CASSLPKRGEQFF
TGTGCCAGCAGTCTACCAAAAAGGGGTGAGCAGTTCTTC
>TRBD2|-|TRBJ2-1|TRBV9
CASSPWTSGGLYNEQFF
TGTGCCAGCAGCCCATGGACTAGCGGGGGCCTTTACAATGAGCAGTTCTTC
>-|-|TRBJ1-1|TRBV9
CASSVNGRGTEAFF
TGTGCCAGCAGCGTAAATGGTCGGGGGACTGAAGCTTTCTTT
>TRBD2|-|TRBJ2-1|TRBV13
CASSPLAGRDEQFF
TGTGCCAGCAGCCCCCTAGCGGGAAGAGATGAGCAGTTCTTC